The clone carrying this TCR beta chain has just one count. The target antigen is unknown. The sample comes from a study of CD4+ T cells in melanoma. The CDR3 runs 16 residues. V gave up 1 base and J gave up 4 bases, with 16 bases separating them. CDR1 and CDR2 (germline): LGHNA, YNFKEQ. Findings of the study overall: A reported correlation linked neoantigen-specific CD4+ T cells to CD8+, macrophage and B cell function.

Method: immunoSEQ multiplex PCR; TCRdb's copy keeps in-frame clones and lacks some. The sample holds about 54,000 clones, roughly two thirds seen once. The genes are TRBV4-2 and TRBJ1-2, with a tentative D call TRBD1 (6 bases). The source is a human donor with melanoma. The sequenced material came from tumor tissue. CDR3 bases: TGTGCCAGCAGCCAAGGTTTACAGGGCTCCAGCTATGGCTACACCTTC. Translating gives CASSQGLQGSSYGYTF.